One sample yielded the 31 T cell receptor beta chains listed below, sequenced in a study of regulatory and conventional T cells in RAG deficiency listed by TCRdb under 2017. Library generation was performed with the immunoSEQ multiplex PCR assay. TCRdb provides this immuneACCESS table in a form limited to in-frame rearrangements. Some clones are lacking; in checked studies, under half of them reflect an unresolved V gene, and why the rest are absent is not known. For this sample there are some 30,000 clones; 89% appear just once. Roughly 15% of the sample rests with the top ten. The same data also went into a second study, on regulatory T cells. As the second study states: The multiplex PCR relied on 52 forward TRBV primers and 13 reverse TRBJ primers, and amplification bias was corrected through assay-based and computational methods.

The sequencing sample was made of CD8+ T cells sorted from blood. All receptors derive from a human donor in good health.

The chain has TRBV5-1 and TRBJ1-1; maybe TRBD1 (6 bases). Per the germline V gene, CDR1 is SGHRS and CDR2 is YFSETQ. V lost 4 bases, J lost 1 base, and 14 bases lay in between. The CDR3 length is 15 residues. The CDR3 region is CASSPTGKPNTEAFF. Here the CDR3 DNA reads TGCGCCAGCAGCCCGACAGGCAAACCGAACACTGAAGCTTTCTTT.

The chain has TRBV5-6 and TRBJ1-1, with D possibly being TRBD1 (5 bases). The CDR3 is 15 amino acids. The germline V gene encodes CDR1 SGHDT and CDR2 YYEEEE. Trimming removed 2 bases at V and 1 base at J, with 12 bases between. The CDR3 DNA sequence: TGTGCCAGCAGCTTTGGGGGACCCCCGAACACTGAAGCTTTCTTT. Its translation is CASSFGGPPNTEAFF.

The V call is TRBV10-2, the J call TRBJ2-7; TRBD2 is a possible D gene (7 bases). Deletions cut 9 bases from V and 0 bases from J, with 24 bases between. Germline CDR1 reads WSHSY; CDR2 reads SAAADI. The CDR3 has 17 amino acids. CDR3 DNA sequence: TGCGCCAGTAAACCTCCCTCTCGAAGGGGGGGCTCCTACGAGCAGTACTTC. Translation gives CASKPPSRRGGSYEQYF.

The rearrangement links TRBV6-6 to TRBJ2-5; TRBD2 matches at 9 bases. Germline V gene data show CDR1 as MNHNY and CDR2 as SVGAGI (reference sequence). The junction had 18 bases not matched to a gene; V was cut back by 7 bases and J by 9 bases. The CDR3 extends over 16 amino acids. The CDR3 coding sequence is TGTGCCAGCACTCGACTAGCGGAGGACCGCAAGAGGGCCCAGTACTTC. Residues: CASTRLAEDRKRAQYF.

The chain is built from TRBV7-9 and TRBJ2-5; 15 nucleotides agree with TRBD2. V was pared by 6 bases and J by 5 bases, with 13 bases of the junction left unmatched. From germline, CDR1 is SEHNR and CDR2 FQNEAQ (reference sequence). The CDR3 runs to 18 residues. The CDR3 region has the DNA TGTGCCAGCAGTTTGAGAGGACTAGCGGGAGGGCCTGGGGAGACCCAGTACTTC. Protein sequence: CASSLRGLAGGPGETQYF.

V and J are TRBV2 and TRBJ2-1, with D tentatively TRBD2 (5 bases). The CDR3 covers 15 residues. V dropped 8 bases and J dropped 0 bases, with 14 bases sitting between them. Germline V lookup: CDR1 SNHLY, CDR2 FYNNEI. The CDR3 reads CASSPLARSYNEQFF. The CDR3, as DNA: TGTGCCAGCTCACCCTTAGCGCGCTCCTACAATGAGCAGTTCTTC.

This chain uses TRBV7-9 with TRBJ2-4; TRBD2 might be the D (7 bases). V was shortened by 6 bases and J by 7 bases, with 19 bases between the two germline ends. Germline V gives CDR1 SEHNR, CDR2 FQNEAQ (reference sequence). CDR3 size: 15 residues. In DNA, the CDR3 is TGTGCCAGCAGTCGGGGAGGGGGTATAACGAACATTCAGTACTTC. Amino acids: CASSRGGGITNIQYF.

The J gene is TRBJ1-1, the V gene TRBV6-5, with TRBD1 matching 11 bases. The V segment lost 0 bases and the J segment 5 bases; nucleotides outside the gene matches: 2. Germline lookup yields CDR1 MNHEY and CDR2 SVGAGI. The CDR3 extends over 15 amino acids. CDR3 DNA: TGTGCCAGCAGTTACTCCGGGACAGGGGGAACTGAAGCTTTCTTT. Encoded protein: CASSYSGTGGTEAFF.

The CDR3 loop reads CASSSDSVETQYF. As DNA, the CDR3 is TGTGCCAGCAGCTCAGACAGTGTGGAGACCCAGTACTTC. J is TRBJ2-5 and V is TRBV5-6; D perhaps matches TRBD1 (5 bases). This CDR3 has 13 amino acids. From germline, CDR1 is SGHDT and CDR2 YYEEEE. V was pared by 3 bases and J by 5 bases, with 11 bases between.

This sequence joins TRBV11-3 and TRBJ2-1, with unresolved D. Germline CDR1 SGHNT, CDR2 YENEEA. This CDR3 spans 13 amino acids. V lost 1 base and J 8 bases, leaving 9 bases between the germline ends. The DNA of the CDR3 is TGTGCCAGCAGCTTAGTATCTCGCGATGAGCAGTTCTTC. Encoded protein: CASSLVSRDEQFF.

The CDR3 bases are TGTGCCAGCAGTGAAGCGCATGATCCCCAACCTAAAAACTACAATGAGCAGTTCTTC. Translating gives CASSEAHDPQPKNYNEQFF. The chain combines TRBV2 with TRBJ2-1; D is ambiguous. This CDR3 is built from 19 residues. V lost 0 bases and J lost 3, with 21 bases in between. The germline CDR1 and CDR2 sequences are SNHLY and FYNNEI.

V and J are TRBV7-9 and TRBJ1-1; tentatively, D is TRBD1 (5 bases). CDR1 is SEHNR and CDR2 is FQNEAQ in the germline V gene (reference sequence). The ends were cut back, 11 bases at V and 0 bases at J, with 13 bases in the middle. The CDR3 consists of 13 residues. The CDR3 region is CALIGDLNTEAFF. CDR3 in DNA: TGTGCCCTCATTGGGGACCTGAACACTGAAGCTTTCTTT. The whole variable domain, filled in from reference TRBV7-9 and TRBJ1-1, reads DTGVSQNPRHKITKRGQNVTFRCDPISEHNRLYWYRQTLGQGPEFLTYFQNEAQLEKSRLLSDRFSAERPKGSFSTLEIQRTEQGDSAMYLCALIGDLNTEAFFGQGTRLTVV.

This chain joins TRBV28 and TRBJ2-5; D uncertain. CDR3 length: 13 amino acids. CDR1 and CDR2 from the germline V gene are MDHEN and SYDVKM. The germline V and J ends were trimmed by 2 bases and 4 bases, with 8 bases remaining between them. The CDR3 DNA reads TGTGCCAGCAGTTTAGGCCCCCCAGAGACCCAGTACTTC. Translating it yields CASSLGPPETQYF. The full variable domain, with the rest looked up from reference TRBV28 and TRBJ2-5, is DVKVTQSSRYLVKRTGEKVFLECVQDMDHENMFWYRQDPGLGLRLIYFSYDVKMKEKGDIPEGYSVSREKKERFSLILESASTNQTSMYLCASSLGPPETQYFGPGTRLLVL.

The chain couples TRBV30 to TRBJ2-2, with D unresolved. Trimming cost V 3 bases and J 0 bases, with 14 bases left between them. The CDR3 totals 16 residues. Germline V lookup: CDR1 GTSNPN, CDR2 SVGIG (reference sequence). CDR3 nucleotides: TGTGCCTGGAGGCAGGAAGGGCAGTCGAACACCGGGGAGCTGTTTTTT. This gives the protein CAWRQEGQSNTGELFF.

The genes are TRBV7-2 and TRBJ2-7, with 9 bases lining up with TRBD2. The CDR3 sequence is 14 residues long. The V gene end was trimmed by 9 bases and the J gene end by 3 bases; junction bases not matched to a gene: 9. From germline, CDR1 is SGHTA and CDR2 FQGNSA. The CDR3 DNA sequence: TGTGCCAGTCGTCGACTAGCGGTAGACTACGAGCAGTACTTC. It encodes CASRRLAVDYEQYF.

The V and J genes are TRBV30 and TRBJ2-7, with D perhaps assigned TRBD1 or TRBD2 (7 bases each). The CDR3 loop spans 11 amino acids. CDR1 and CDR2 from the germline V gene are GTSNPN and SVGIG (reference sequence). This CDR3 is CAWEGAGEQYF. In DNA form, the CDR3 reads TGTGCTTGGGAGGGGGCAGGCGAGCAGTACTTC. Supplemented by reference TRBV30 and TRBJ2-7, the full variable domain reads SQTIHQWPATLVQPVGSPLSLECTVEGTSNPNLYWYRQAAGRGLQLLFYSVGIGQISSEVPQNLSASRPQDRQFILSSKKLLLSDSGFYLCAWEGAGEQYFGPGTRLTVT.

This chain connects TRBV9 to TRBJ1-1; 9 nucleotides match TRBD1. CDR1 and CDR2 from the germline V gene are SGDLS and YYNGEE. Germline trimming cut 3 bases from V and 8 bases from J; bases unmatched to any gene: 2. The CDR3 contains 12 residues. CDR3 in DNA: TGTGCCAGCAGCGGCGACAGGGGGGAAGCTTTCTTT. Protein: CASSGDRGEAFF.

The rearrangement uses TRBV6-5 and TRBJ1-3; D unresolved. The ends were cut back, 8 bases at V and 4 bases at J, with 15 bases in the middle. Germline V gene lookup returns CDR1 MNHEY and CDR2 SVGAGI. CDR3 length: 14 amino acids. The CDR3 reads CASDHGVGGNTIYF. The CDR3 bases are TGTGCCAGCGACCACGGCGTTGGAGGAAACACCATATATTTT.

The chain joins TRBV7-3 to TRBJ2-1; maybe TRBD2 (6 bases). V was pared by 4 bases and J by 2 bases, with 15 bases between. The CDR3 is 16 amino acids. The V gene's germline CDR1 is SGHTA and CDR2 FQGTGA. The CDR3 region is CASSSLGAGPYNEQFF. CDR3 bases: TGTGCCAGCAGCTCCTTAGGCGCGGGACCCTACAATGAGCAGTTCTTC.

V usage is TRBV29-1 and J usage is TRBJ2-5; 9 nucleotides agree with TRBD2. The ends lost 0 bases at V and 5 bases at J; junction bases unmatched: 4. This CDR3 comprises 14 residues. Germline CDR1 is SQVTM and CDR2 is ANQGSEA. CDR3 in DNA: TGCAGCGTTGAAGATCGCGGGAGGGAGGAGACCCAGTACTTC. Protein product: CSVEDRGREETQYF.

The chain employs TRBV27 and TRBJ1-5; perhaps TRBD1 as D (6 bases). The ends were cut back, 9 bases at V and 5 bases at J, with 17 bases in the middle. The CDR3 spans 14 residues. Germline assignment: CDR1 MNHEY and CDR2 SMNVEV (reference sequence). CDR3 in amino acids: CASKTGPWDQPQHF. In DNA form, the CDR3 reads TGTGCCAGTAAGACAGGCCCCTGGGATCAGCCCCAGCATTTT.

This chain uses TRBV11-3 with TRBJ2-3, with D tentatively TRBD1 or TRBD2 (6 bases each). The V end lost 5 bases, the J end lost 6 bases, and 9 bases lay between the germline ends. Germline V gene data show CDR1 as SGHNT and CDR2 as YENEEA. The CDR3 loop spans 12 amino acids. The chain's CDR3 is CASSEGGDTQYF. CDR3 coding DNA: TGTGCCAGCAGCGAAGGGGGGGATACGCAGTATTTT.

The chain links TRBV7-8 to TRBJ1-4; D is ambiguous. The CDR3 spans 16 residues. Per germline, CDR1 SGHVS and CDR2 FQNEAQ. The V end lost 0 bases, the J end lost 3 bases, and 11 bases lay between the germline ends. The CDR3 nucleotides read TGTGCCAGCAGCTTAGCGGTCACAGCCTCTAATGAAAAACTGTTTTTT. This gives the protein CASSLAVTASNEKLFF. Based on the CDR3 plus reference TRBV7-8 and TRBJ1-4, the full variable domain is GAGVSQSPRYKVAKRGQDVALRCDPISGHVSLFWYQQALGQGPEFLTYFQNEAQLDKSGLPSDRFFAERPEGSVSTLKIQRTQQEDSAVYLCASSLAVTASNEKLFFGSGTQLSVL.

V gene TRBV19 combines with J gene TRBJ1-2; 7 nucleotides agree with TRBD1. Trimming removed 4 bases from V and 8 bases from J; junction bases left unmatched: 7. Germline lookup yields CDR1 LNHDA and CDR2 SQIVND (reference sequence). The CDR3 length is 13 residues. For the CDR3, the DNA is TGTGCCAGTAGTAAGACAGGGACTCGCGGCTACACCTTC. Translating gives CASSKTGTRGYTF.

This rearrangement joins TRBV5-1 to TRBJ2-7; tentative D call: TRBD1 (5 bases). CDR1 and CDR2 from the germline V gene are SGHRS and YFSETQ. Trimming shortened V by 4 bases and J by 1 base, and 15 bases separated the two germline ends. The CDR3 totals 15 residues. For the CDR3, the DNA is TGCGCCAGCAGCCTTTGGGCAGGGATGTCCTACGAGCAGTACTTC. Translating it yields CASSLWAGMSYEQYF.

V is TRBV7-3 and J is TRBJ2-1; TRBD1 or TRBD2 may be the D gene (6 bases each). Per the germline V gene, CDR1 is SGHTA and CDR2 is FQGTGA. The CDR3 runs 15 residues. V lost 3 bases and J lost 2, with 11 bases in between. The CDR3 DNA follows: TGTGCCAGCAGCTTTCTTGGGGGGCCCTACAATGAGCAGTTCTTC. It is translated as CASSFLGGPYNEQFF.

In its sample, this clone was seen once. The chain carries TRBV7-8 and TRBJ2-3; D is uncertain. Germline CDR1 SGHVS, CDR2 FQNEAQ. The germline V and J ends were trimmed by 3 bases and 0 bases, with 13 bases remaining between them. The CDR3 is made up of 16 amino acids. CDR3 sequence (DNA): TGTGCCAGCAGCTTTCCCGGACGGACGAGCACAGATACGCAGTATTTT. Encoded protein: CASSFPGRTSTDTQYF.

V gene TRBV7-3 combines with J gene TRBJ2-1; no reliable D call. CDR1 and CDR2 from the germline V gene are SGHTA and FQGTGA. The CDR3 runs to 13 residues. The V gene lost 5 bases and the J gene lost 4 bases, with 9 bases spanning the gap. The CDR3 sequence: CASSPSLYNEQFF. CDR3 DNA sequence: TGTGCCAGCAGCCCGTCGTTGTACAATGAGCAGTTCTTC.

This chain connects TRBV6-5 to TRBJ2-2; no definite D call. This CDR3 is 11 amino acids long. CDR1 and CDR2 (germline): MNHEY, SVGAGI. Trimming removed 6 bases from V and 7 bases from J, with 6 bases in between. CDR3 in DNA: TGTGCCAGCAGACGAGGCGGGGAGCTGTTTTTT. The encoded protein is CASRRGGELFF.

This clone was detected a few times. The V call is TRBV10-3, the J call TRBJ2-6; TRBD1 might be the D (6 bases). CDR1 is ENHRY, CDR2 SYGVKD, per germline. This CDR3 region has 16 residues. Deletions cut 6 bases from V and 0 bases from J, with 12 bases between. The CDR3 sequence: CAISLEGGSGANVLTF. In DNA, the CDR3 is TGTGCCATCAGCCTGGAAGGGGGCTCTGGGGCCAACGTCCTGACTTTC.

The J gene is TRBJ2-2, the V gene TRBV9, with 12 bases fitting TRBD2. Germline CDR1 and CDR2: SGDLS and YYNGEE. CDR3 length: 16 residues. V lost 4 bases to trimming and J lost 6 bases; unmatched junction nucleotides: 7. The CDR3 is CASSPSGLAGPGELFF. The CDR3 DNA is TGTGCCAGCAGCCCCTCCGGACTAGCGGGACCCGGGGAGCTGTTTTTT.